This record covers a single T cell receptor beta chain. Clinical history as reported by participants underpinned cohort assignment. Donors in Cohort 3 who had recovered were those with two negative PCRs, healthcare professional clearance, or resolution of their symptoms. This entry comes from a study of blood T cell repertoires in COVID-19. About the research overall: The analysed material was cDNA or gDNA that came from T cells, B-cell-depleted T cells, or PBMCs.

Original data processing: Estimation of nucleated cell counts was performed using reference gene primer amplification. Sequenced by immunoSEQ multiplex PCR; TCRdb stores in-frame clones only, minus some. V and J calls and clone size follow that table, whereas D and trimming were derived from the DNA. The sample yields around 200,000 clones, approximately 88% seen once. This CDR3 is built from 14 residues. Germline lookup yields CDR1 GTSNPN and CDR2 SVGIG (reference sequence). Trimming pared 4 bases from V and 5 bases from J, leaving 17 bases between. This receptor was identified in a woman aged 30 to 39 who had recovered from COVID-19. The V call is TRBV30, the J call TRBJ2-5, with D possibly TRBD2 on 5 matching bases. Sequenced sample: PBMCs or T cells enriched from blood (not recorded which). CDR3 DNA sequence: TGTGCCTGGAATCCGGCTAGCCGCGGGGAGACCCAGTACTTC. It specifies CAWNPASRGETQYF.